These T cell receptor beta chains were read from a single sample in a study of blood T cell repertoires in COVID-19. Profiled with immunoSEQ multiplex PCR; TCRdb holds only in-frame clones, not every one. This table holds tens of thousands of clones, roughly 92% found once. Sequenced material: peripheral blood. The receptors shown here come from a human donor in a cohort sampled during active COVID-19. The CDR3 runs from the conserved cysteine through the conserved F or W. The order of the fields is J gene, clone size, CDR3 length, D gene, V gene, CDR3 DNA, CDR3 protein. A D gene is named only where the DNA matches it firmly. Clone sizes are given selectively: once, few, many, or a class where the clone is expanded.

>TRBJ2-7|-|13|TRBD1|TRBV10-3
TGTGCCATCACCCGGGACAGGGACAACGAGCAGTACTTC
CAITRDRDNEQYF
>TRBJ2-7|-|14|TRBD1|TRBV4-3
TGCGCCAGCAGCCAAGAGAGGGGGCACGGCGAGCAGTACTTC
CASSQERGHGEQYF
>TRBJ2-3|-|15|-|TRBV5-5
TGTGCCAGCAGCTTAAGGCAGGGAAGCACAGATACGCAGTATTTT
CASSLRQGSTDTQYF
>TRBJ1-5|-|15|TRBD1|TRBV3-1/TRBV3-2
TGTGCCAGCAGCCACCCAACAGGGGCTAGTCAGCCCCAGCATTTT
CASSHPTGASQPQHF
>TRBJ1-1|-|13|-|TRBV19
TGTGCCAGTAGTATAAAACCGGGGGGTGAAGCTTTCTTT
CASSIKPGGEAFF
>TRBJ2-7|-|11|-|TRBV6-5
TGTGCCAGCACTAACCGCGACGAGCAGTACTTC
CASTNRDEQYF
>TRBJ2-1|once|17|-|TRBV4-1
TGCGCCAGCAGCCCTGGAGGGCGGGGTGGCTCCTACAATGAGCAGTTCTTC
CASSPGGRGGSYNEQFF
>TRBJ1-5|-|12|-|TRBV5-1
TGCGCCAGCAGCGCGGGGGGGGGACCCCAGCATTTT
CASSAGGGPQHF
>TRBJ1-2|-|15|-|TRBV19
TGTGCCAGTAGTATTGGCAGGCTCGGTATCTATGGCTACACCTTC
CASSIGRLGIYGYTF
>TRBJ1-4|-|13|TRBD1|TRBV2
TGTGCCTCCAGACAGGGGTCTAATGAAAAACTGTTTTTT
CASRQGSNEKLFF
>TRBJ1-1|-|13|-|TRBV12-3/TRBV12-4
TGTGCCAGCAGTCCGGGGGTGAACACTGAAGCTTTCTTT
CASSPGVNTEAFF
>TRBJ2-1|-|13|-|TRBV6-4
TGTGCCAGCAGTGACGGCTTTAACAATGAGCAGTTCTTC
CASSDGFNNEQFF
>TRBJ1-1|-|14|-|TRBV6-4
TGTGCCAGCAGTGACTCCGGGAAGAACACTGAAGCTTTCTTT
CASSDSGKNTEAFF
>TRBJ2-6|-|12|-|TRBV30
TGTGCCCGAGTTTCTGGGGCCAACGTCCTGACTTTC
CARVSGANVLTF
>TRBJ2-7|once|14|TRBD1|TRBV5-1
TGCGCCAGCAGGGGACAGTCTAGCTCCTACGAGCAGTACTTC
CASRGQSSSYEQYF
>TRBJ1-2|-|14|-|TRBV3-1/TRBV3-2
TGTGCCAGCAGCCATAGGGCCAGGGCGAATGGCTACACCTTC
CASSHRARANGYTF
>TRBJ1-4|-|13|TRBD1|TRBV14
TGTGCCAGCAGCCTTGGGACAGGTGAAAAACTGTTTTTT
CASSLGTGEKLFF
>TRBJ1-2|-|12|-|TRBV29-1
TGCAGCGTTGAATATGACAGCTATGGCTACACCTTC
CSVEYDSYGYTF
>TRBJ1-2|-|14|TRBD1|TRBV5-8
TGTGCCAGCAGCCGTCGACAGGGGAACTATGGCTACACCTTC
CASSRRQGNYGYTF
>TRBJ1-4|-|16|-|TRBV15
TGTGCCACCAGCAGAGAATCCCGCGTAACTAATGAAAAACTGTTTTTT
CATSRESRVTNEKLFF
>TRBJ2-3|-|11|-|TRBV20-1
TGCAGTGCCCTCTCTAGCATAGCGCAGTATTTT
CSALSSIAQYF
>TRBJ1-1|-|14|-|TRBV11-2
TGTGCCAGCAGCTTCTTAAACATGAACACTGAAGCTTTCTTT
CASSFLNMNTEAFF
>TRBJ2-1|-|16|TRBD2|TRBV24-1
TGTGCCACCAGTGATTTGAGTAGCGGGAGGGCCAATGAGCAGTTCTTC
CATSDLSSGRANEQFF